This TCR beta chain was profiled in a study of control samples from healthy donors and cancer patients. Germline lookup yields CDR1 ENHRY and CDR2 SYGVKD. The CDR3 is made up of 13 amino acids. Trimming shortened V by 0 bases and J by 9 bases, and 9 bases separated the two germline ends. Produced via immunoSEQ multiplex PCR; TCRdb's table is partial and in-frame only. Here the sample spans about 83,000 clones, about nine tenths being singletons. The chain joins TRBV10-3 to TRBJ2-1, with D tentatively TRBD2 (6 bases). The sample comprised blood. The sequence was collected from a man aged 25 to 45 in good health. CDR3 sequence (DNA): TGTGCCATCAGTGAGTCCCGGGGAGGTGAGCAGTTCTTC. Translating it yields CAISESRGGEQFF.